The 5 T cell receptor beta chains below come from one sample, sequenced in a study of blood T cells in healthy people across ages. Through a sample-barcoded 5' primer and a J-beta primer mix, a second PCR was run for roughly 7 to 11 cycles. A single record per CDR3 protein comes from TCRdb applying MiXCR to the 5' RACE reads. The repertoire holds approximately 800,000 distinct CDR3 sequences, with about 42% as singletons. What was sequenced was blood. These receptors originate from a man older than 75 in good health.

The rearrangement links TRBV20-1 to TRBJ2-4, with D perhaps TRBD1 (7 bases). Looked up from germline, CDR1 is DFQATT and CDR2 is SNEGSKA (reference sequence). This CDR3 comprises 13 residues. The V gene lost 1 base and the J gene lost 13 bases, with 17 bases spanning the gap. The chain's CDR3 is CSARAGGGRTQYF. CDR3 coding DNA: TGCAGTGCTAGAGCAGGGGGAGGAAGAACCCAGTACTTC.

The V call is TRBV19, the J call TRBJ1-6; 8 positions agree with TRBD1. Per the germline V gene, CDR1 is LNHDA and CDR2 is SQIVND (reference sequence). The CDR3 has 20 amino acids. Trimming took 5 bases from V and 9 from J; bases not matched to a gene: 24. The DNA of the CDR3 is TGTGCCAGTAGTTACACTAGTCCCGGGACAGGCGCCATGGGTGGTTCACCCCTCCACTTT. Protein: CASSYTSPGTGAMGGSPLHF.

The CDR3 coding sequence is TGCAGTGCTAGAGATGAGATAGCGGGAGGGTCAGATACGCAGTATTTT. It yields the protein CSARDEIAGGSDTQYF. The chain uses TRBV20-1 and TRBJ2-3; 11 nucleotides match TRBD2. V lost 0 bases and J lost 4; bases outside the gene matches: 6. The CDR3 runs to 16 residues. The germline CDR1 and CDR2 sequences are DFQATT and SNEGSKA (reference sequence).

V and J are TRBV28 and TRBJ2-1, with TRBD1 matching over 7 bases. Germline V gene sequence: CDR1 MDHEN, CDR2 SYDVKM. J was trimmed by 1 base and V by 6 bases; bases with no gene match: 6. The CDR3 sequence is 15 residues long. Written as DNA, the CDR3 is TGTGCCAGCAGCTTGCCCAGGGGGTCCTACAATGAGCAGTTCTTC. It codes for CASSLPRGSYNEQFF.

This clonotype was counted many times. The chain is built from TRBV4-2 and TRBJ2-7, with D unclear. The CDR3 spans 14 residues. V was clipped by 1 base and J by 2 bases, with 9 bases between them. Germline-derived CDR1 and CDR2 are LGHNA and YNFKEQ. CDR3 in amino acids: CASSQGRPPYEQYF. The CDR3 DNA reads TGTGCCAGCAGCCAAGGACGGCCACCCTACGAGCAGTACTTC.